This T cell receptor beta chain was sequenced during a study of blood T cell repertoires in COVID-19. The germline V gene has CDR1 LGHDT and CDR2 YNNKEL (reference sequence). Between the trimmed V and J ends, which lost 0 bases and 2 bases, there was a span of 8 bases. CDR3 length equals 16 residues. Under the authors' procedure: Reference gene primer amplification yielded estimated nucleated cell counts. TCRdb's table, derived via immunoSEQ multiplex PCR, lists solely in-frame clones and lacks some. Clone size and V and J calls were adopted from that table, with D and trimming inferred from the DNA. Of nearly 350,000 clones in the sample, 88% were seen once.

The sequenced sample was peripheral blood. This chain joins TRBV3-1 (or the pseudogene TRBV3-2) and TRBJ2-6; D gene uncertain. The receptor comes from an older woman with COVID-19, enrolled during active disease. CDR3: CASSQEYPAGANVLTF. CDR3 nucleotide sequence: TGTGCCAGCAGCCAAGAGTACCCAGCTGGGGCCAACGTCCTGACTTTC.